This T cell receptor beta chain was observed in a study of OX40 agonist ivuxolimab in advanced cancers. Study-wide background: Patients were infused with ivuxolimab every 2 weeks at 0.01 to 10 mg/kg. Mean age about 60 years, range roughly 23 to 79; approximately 80% male. Study results and limitations: Antigen specificity remained undetermined for the expanded peripheral T cells.

Germline trimming cut 6 bases from V and 7 bases from J; bases unmatched to any gene: 13. The CDR3 consists of 16 residues. Per the germline V gene, CDR1 is KGHSH and CDR2 is LQKENI. With autoimmune disease history or systemic immunosuppression, patients were excluded. A remark on this clone: Antigen: not known.

Assay: immunoSEQ multiplex PCR; the TCRdb copy retains only in-frame clones and omits some. This table holds some 48,000 clones, about four fifths found once. This receptor was obtained from an adult with an advanced solid tumor such as melanoma, head and neck, liver or kidney cancer. V and J are TRBV18 and TRBJ2-1; 9 nucleotides line up with TRBD2. This sample comprised CD4+ or CD8+ T cells sorted from blood, obtained in a trial of the OX40 agonist ivuxolimab. The CDR3 DNA is TGTGCCAGCTCCCCTGCTTGGGGCGGGAGGGGGAATGAGCAGTTCTTC. It is translated as CASSPAWGGRGNEQFF.